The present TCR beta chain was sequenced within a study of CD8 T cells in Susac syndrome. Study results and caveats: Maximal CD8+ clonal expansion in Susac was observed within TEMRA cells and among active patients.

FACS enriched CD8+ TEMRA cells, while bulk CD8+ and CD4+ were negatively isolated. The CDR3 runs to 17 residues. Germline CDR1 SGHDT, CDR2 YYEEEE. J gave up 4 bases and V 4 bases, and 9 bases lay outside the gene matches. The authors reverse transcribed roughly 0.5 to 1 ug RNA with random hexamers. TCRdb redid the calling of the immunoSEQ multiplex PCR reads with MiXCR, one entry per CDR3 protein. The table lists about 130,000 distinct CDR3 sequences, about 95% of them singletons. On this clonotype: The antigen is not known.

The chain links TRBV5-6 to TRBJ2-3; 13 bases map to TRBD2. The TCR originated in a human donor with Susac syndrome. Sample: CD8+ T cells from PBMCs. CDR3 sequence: CASSERLAGGLADTQYF. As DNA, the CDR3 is TGTGCCAGCAGCGAGAGACTAGCGGGAGGCCTCGCAGATACGCAGTATTTT.